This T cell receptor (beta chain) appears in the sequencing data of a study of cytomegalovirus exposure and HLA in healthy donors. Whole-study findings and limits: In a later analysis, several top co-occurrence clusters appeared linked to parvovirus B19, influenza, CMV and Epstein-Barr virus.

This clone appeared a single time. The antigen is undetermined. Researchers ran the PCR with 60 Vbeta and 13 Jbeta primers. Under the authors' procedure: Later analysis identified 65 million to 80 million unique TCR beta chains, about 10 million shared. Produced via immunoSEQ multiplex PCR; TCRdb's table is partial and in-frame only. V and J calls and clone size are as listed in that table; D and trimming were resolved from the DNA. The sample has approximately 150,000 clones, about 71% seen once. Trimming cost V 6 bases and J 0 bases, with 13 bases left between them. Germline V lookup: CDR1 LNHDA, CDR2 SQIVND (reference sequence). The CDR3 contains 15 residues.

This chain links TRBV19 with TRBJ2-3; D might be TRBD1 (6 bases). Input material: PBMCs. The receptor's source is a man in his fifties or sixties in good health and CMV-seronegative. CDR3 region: CASRSRGSSTDTQYF. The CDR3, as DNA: TGTGCCAGTAGATCCAGGGGATCCAGCACAGATACGCAGTATTTT.